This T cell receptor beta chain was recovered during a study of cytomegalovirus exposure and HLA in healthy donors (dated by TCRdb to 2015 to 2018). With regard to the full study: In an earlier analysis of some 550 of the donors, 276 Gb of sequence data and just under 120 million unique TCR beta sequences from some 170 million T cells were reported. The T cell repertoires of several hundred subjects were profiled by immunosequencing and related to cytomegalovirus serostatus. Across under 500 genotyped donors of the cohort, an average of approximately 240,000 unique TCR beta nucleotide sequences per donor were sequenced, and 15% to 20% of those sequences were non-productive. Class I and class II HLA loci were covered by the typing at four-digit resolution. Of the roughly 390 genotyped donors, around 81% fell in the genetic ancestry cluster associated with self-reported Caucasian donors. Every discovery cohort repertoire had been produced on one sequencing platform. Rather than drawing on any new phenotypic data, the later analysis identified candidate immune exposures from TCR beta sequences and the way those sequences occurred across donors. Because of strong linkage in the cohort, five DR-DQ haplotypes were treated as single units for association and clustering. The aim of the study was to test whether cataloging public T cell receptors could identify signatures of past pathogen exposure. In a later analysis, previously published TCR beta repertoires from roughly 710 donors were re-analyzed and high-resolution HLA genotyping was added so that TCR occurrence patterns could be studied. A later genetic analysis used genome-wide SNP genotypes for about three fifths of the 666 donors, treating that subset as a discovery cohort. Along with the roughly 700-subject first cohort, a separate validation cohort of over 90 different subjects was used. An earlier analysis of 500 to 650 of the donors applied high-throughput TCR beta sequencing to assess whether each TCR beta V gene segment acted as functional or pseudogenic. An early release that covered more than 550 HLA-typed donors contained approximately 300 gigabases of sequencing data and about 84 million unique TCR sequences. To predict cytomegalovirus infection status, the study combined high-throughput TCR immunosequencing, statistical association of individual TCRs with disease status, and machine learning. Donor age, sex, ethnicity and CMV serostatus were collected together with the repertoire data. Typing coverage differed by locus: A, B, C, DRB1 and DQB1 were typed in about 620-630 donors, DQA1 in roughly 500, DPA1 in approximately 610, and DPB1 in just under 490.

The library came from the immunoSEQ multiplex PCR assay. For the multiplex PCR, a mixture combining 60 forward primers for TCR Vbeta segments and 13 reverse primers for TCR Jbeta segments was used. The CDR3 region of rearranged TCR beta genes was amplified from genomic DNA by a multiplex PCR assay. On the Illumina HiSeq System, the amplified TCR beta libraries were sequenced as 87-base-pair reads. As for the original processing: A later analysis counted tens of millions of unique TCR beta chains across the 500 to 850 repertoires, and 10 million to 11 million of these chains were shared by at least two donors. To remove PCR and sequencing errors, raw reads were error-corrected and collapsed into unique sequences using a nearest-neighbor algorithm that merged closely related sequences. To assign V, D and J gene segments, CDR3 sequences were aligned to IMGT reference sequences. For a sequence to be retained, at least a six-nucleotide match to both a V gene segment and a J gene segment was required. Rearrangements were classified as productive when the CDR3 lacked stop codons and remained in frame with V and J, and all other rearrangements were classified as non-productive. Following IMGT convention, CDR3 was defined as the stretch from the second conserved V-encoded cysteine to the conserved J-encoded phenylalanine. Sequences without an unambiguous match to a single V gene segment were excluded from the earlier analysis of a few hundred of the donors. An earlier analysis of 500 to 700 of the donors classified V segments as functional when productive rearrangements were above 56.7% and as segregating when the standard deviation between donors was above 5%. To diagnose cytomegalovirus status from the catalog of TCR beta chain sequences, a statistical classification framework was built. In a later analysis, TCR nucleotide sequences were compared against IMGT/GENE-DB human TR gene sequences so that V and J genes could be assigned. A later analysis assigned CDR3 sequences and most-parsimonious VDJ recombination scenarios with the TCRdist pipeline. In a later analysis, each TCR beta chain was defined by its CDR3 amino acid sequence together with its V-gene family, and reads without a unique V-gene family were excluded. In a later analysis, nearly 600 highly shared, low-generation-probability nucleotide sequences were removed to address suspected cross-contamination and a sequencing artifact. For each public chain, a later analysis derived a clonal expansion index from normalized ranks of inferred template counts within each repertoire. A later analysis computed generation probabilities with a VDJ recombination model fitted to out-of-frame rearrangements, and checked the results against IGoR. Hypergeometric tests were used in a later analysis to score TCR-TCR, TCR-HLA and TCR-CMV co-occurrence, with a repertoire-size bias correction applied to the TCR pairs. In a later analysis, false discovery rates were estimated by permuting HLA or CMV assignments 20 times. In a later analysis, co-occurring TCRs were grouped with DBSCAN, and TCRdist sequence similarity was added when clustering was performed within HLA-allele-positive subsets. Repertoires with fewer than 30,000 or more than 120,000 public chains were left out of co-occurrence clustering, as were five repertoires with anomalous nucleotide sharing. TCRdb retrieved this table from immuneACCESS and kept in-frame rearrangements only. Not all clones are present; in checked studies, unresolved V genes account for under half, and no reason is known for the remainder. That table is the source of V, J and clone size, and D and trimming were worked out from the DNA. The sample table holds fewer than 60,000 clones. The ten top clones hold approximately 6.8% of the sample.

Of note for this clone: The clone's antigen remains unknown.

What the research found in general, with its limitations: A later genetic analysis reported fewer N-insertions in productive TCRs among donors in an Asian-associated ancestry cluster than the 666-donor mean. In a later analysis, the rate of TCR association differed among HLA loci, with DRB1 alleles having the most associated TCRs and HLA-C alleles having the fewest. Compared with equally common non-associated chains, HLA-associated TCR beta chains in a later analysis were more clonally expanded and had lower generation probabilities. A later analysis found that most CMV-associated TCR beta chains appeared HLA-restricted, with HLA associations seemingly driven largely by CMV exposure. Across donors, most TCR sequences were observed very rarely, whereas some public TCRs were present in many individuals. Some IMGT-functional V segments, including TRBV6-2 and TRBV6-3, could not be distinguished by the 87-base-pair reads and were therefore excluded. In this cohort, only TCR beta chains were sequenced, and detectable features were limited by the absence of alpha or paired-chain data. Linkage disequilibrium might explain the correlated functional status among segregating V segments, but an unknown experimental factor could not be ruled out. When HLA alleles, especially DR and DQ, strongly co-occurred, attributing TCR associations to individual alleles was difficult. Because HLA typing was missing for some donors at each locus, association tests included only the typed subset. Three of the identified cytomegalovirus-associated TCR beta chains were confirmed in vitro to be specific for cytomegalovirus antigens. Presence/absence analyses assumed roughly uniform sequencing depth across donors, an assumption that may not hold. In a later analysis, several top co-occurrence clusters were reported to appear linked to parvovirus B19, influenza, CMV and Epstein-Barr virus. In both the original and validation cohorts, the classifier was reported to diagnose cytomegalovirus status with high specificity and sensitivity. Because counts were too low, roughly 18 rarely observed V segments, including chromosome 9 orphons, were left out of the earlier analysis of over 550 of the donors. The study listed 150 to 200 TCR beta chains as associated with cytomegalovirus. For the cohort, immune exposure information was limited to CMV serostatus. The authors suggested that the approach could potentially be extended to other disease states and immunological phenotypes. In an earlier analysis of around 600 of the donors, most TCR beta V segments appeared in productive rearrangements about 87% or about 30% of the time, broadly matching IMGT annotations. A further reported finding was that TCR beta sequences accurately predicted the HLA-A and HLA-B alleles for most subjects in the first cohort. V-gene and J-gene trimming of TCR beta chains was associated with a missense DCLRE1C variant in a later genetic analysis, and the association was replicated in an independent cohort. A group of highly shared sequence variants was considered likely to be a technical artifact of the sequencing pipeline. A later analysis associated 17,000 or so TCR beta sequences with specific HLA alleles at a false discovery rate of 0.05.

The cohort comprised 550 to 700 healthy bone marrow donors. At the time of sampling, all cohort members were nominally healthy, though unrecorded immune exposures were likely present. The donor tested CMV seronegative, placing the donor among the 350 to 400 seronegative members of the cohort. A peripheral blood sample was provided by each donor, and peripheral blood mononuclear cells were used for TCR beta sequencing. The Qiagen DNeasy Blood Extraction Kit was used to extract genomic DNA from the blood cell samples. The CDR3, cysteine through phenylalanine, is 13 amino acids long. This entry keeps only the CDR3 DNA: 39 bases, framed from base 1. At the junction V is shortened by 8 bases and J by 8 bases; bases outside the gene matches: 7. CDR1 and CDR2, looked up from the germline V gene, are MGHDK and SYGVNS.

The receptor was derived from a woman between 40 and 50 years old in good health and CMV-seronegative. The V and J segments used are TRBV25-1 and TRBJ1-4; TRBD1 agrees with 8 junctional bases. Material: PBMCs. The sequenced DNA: TGTGCCAGCGCCCCCCGGACAGGGGAAAAACTGTTTTTT. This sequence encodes CASAPRTGEKLFF.